Shown below are 29 T cell receptor beta chains from a single sample sequenced in a study of PD-1 blockade in mismatch repair-deficient tumors. TCRdb keeps only in-frame clones here, not all; method: immunoSEQ multiplex PCR. This sample has around 37,000 clones, with 75% to 90% found just once. The starting material was PBMCs, obtained 38 to 40 weeks after starting pembrolizumab. These receptors all stem from an adult with mismatch repair-deficient cancer.

This chain uses TRBV27 with TRBJ2-1; D may be TRBD1 (5 bases). V lost 3 bases and J 4 bases, leaving 10 bases between the germline ends. There are 14 residues in the CDR3. Germline loops: CDR1 MNHEY, CDR2 SMNVEV (reference sequence). The CDR3 DNA is TGTGCCAGCAGTTTCTCCAGGGATTACAATGAGCAGTTCTTC. Protein sequence: CASSFSRDYNEQFF.

CDR3 residues: CASSPNDFFRSEQYF. CDR3 in DNA: TGCGCCAGCAGCCCGAATGACTTTTTCAGAAGCGAGCAGTACTTC. The chain recombines TRBV4-1 with TRBJ2-7; D unclear. The V gene's germline CDR1 is MGHRA and CDR2 YSYEKL. The CDR3 consists of 15 residues. V gave up 4 bases and J gave up 6 bases, with 19 bases separating them.

V usage is TRBV28 and J usage is TRBJ2-7; 11 bases match TRBD2. This CDR3 spans 16 amino acids. The V gene end was trimmed by 3 bases and the J gene end by 1 base; junction bases not matched to a gene: 5. Germline V gives CDR1 MDHEN, CDR2 SYDVKM. The CDR3 DNA is TGTGCCAGCAGTTTTGGGCTAGCGGGGGGATCCTACGAGCAGTACTTC. Its translation is CASSFGLAGGSYEQYF.

This chain uses TRBV10-3 with TRBJ2-7, with 15 bases aligning to TRBD2. The V segment lost 3 bases and the J segment 4 bases; nucleotides outside the gene matches: 4. This CDR3 has 16 amino acids. Germline V gene sequence: CDR1 ENHRY, CDR2 SYGVKD. Here the CDR3 DNA reads TGTGCCATCAGTGAAATGGGACTAGCGGGAGGTTACGAGCAGTACTTC. Protein: CAISEMGLAGGYEQYF.

The chain joins TRBV30 to TRBJ2-1; 9 bases align to TRBD2. Germline trimming cut 5 bases from V and 7 bases from J; bases unmatched to any gene: 9. The CDR3 sequence is 14 residues long. CDR1 and CDR2 (germline): GTSNPN, SVGIG (reference sequence). DNA of the CDR3: TGTGCCTGGGCCCGGACTAGCGTCTCTAATGAGCAGTTCTTC. This sequence encodes CAWARTSVSNEQFF. Supplemented by reference TRBV30 and TRBJ2-1, the full variable domain reads SQTIHQWPATLVQPVGSPLSLECTVEGTSNPNLYWYRQAAGRGLQLLFYSVGIGQISSEVPQNLSASRPQDRQFILSSKKLLLSDSGFYLCAWARTSVSNEQFFGPGTRLTVL.

V gene TRBV19 combines with J gene TRBJ1-1; the match to TRBD1 covers 10 bases. J gave up 4 bases and V 5 bases, and 13 bases lay outside the gene matches. This CDR3 comprises 17 residues. Germline V CDR1 and CDR2: LNHDA, SQIVND (reference sequence). CDR3 DNA: TGTGCCAGTAGTGCAACCGGGACAGGGGAGACCGGCACTGAAGCTTTCTTT. Amino acid sequence: CASSATGTGETGTEAFF.

This clone was detected only once. V gene TRBV5-1 combines with J gene TRBJ1-3; D unclear. The V end lost 5 bases, the J end lost 3 bases, and 15 bases lay between the germline ends. From germline, CDR1 is SGHRS and CDR2 YFSETQ. The CDR3 has 15 amino acids. CDR3: CASSSEGRNGNTIYF. The CDR3 DNA reads TGCGCCAGCAGTTCTGAAGGGAGAAATGGAAACACCATATATTTT.

The chain carries TRBV11-2 and TRBJ2-1, with 8 bases aligning to TRBD1. This CDR3 comprises 16 residues. Looked up from germline, CDR1 is SGHAT and CDR2 is FQNNGV. The ends lost 2 bases at V and 3 bases at J; junction bases unmatched: 6. The CDR3 nucleotides read TGTGCCAGCAGCTTAAGGACAGGGTTTGTCTACAATGAGCAGTTCTTC. Translated, it gives CASSLRTGFVYNEQFF.

This clone appeared a single time. The chain employs TRBV11-2 and TRBJ2-7; 7 positions agree with TRBD2. From germline, CDR1 is SGHAT and CDR2 FQNNGV. The CDR3 totals 15 residues. The ends lost 0 bases at V and 4 bases at J; junction bases unmatched: 6. This CDR3 reads CASSLDGGGKYEQYF. In DNA form, the CDR3 reads TGTGCCAGCAGCTTAGATGGGGGGGGGAAGTACGAGCAGTACTTC.

The chain joins TRBV4-1 to TRBJ1-2, with D tentatively TRBD1 (6 bases). Germline V gene data show CDR1 as MGHRA and CDR2 as YSYEKL. Trimming stripped 0 bases from V and 6 bases from J, with 17 bases between. The CDR3 is 16 amino acids. CDR3 sequence: CASSQDPMAGVNGYTF. The CDR3 DNA follows: TGCGCCAGCAGCCAAGACCCTATGGCAGGGGTGAATGGCTACACCTTC.

The chain employs TRBV11-2 and TRBJ2-1; 11 positions agree with TRBD2. The CDR3 totals 15 residues. V shed 5 bases, J shed 8 bases, and the junction held 8 bases outside the gene matches. CDR1 and CDR2 (germline): SGHAT, FQNNGV. The CDR3 protein is CASSQVAGGKDEQFF. The CDR3 DNA sequence: TGTGCCAGCAGCCAAGTAGCGGGAGGGAAAGATGAGCAGTTCTTC.

The J gene is TRBJ2-5, the V gene TRBV7-8, with 10 bases matching TRBD2. Germline V gene lookup returns CDR1 SGHVS and CDR2 FQNEAQ. The V segment lost 5 bases and the J segment 4 bases; nucleotides outside the gene matches: 4. The CDR3 is 14 amino acids. The CDR3 here is CASSRAGGGETQYF. Here the CDR3 DNA reads TGTGCCAGCAGCCGAGCGGGGGGGGGAGAGACCCAGTACTTC. Using reference TRBV7-8 and TRBJ2-5 for the parts outside the CDR3, the full variable domain is GAGVSQSPRYKVAKRGQDVALRCDPISGHVSLFWYQQALGQGPEFLTYFQNEAQLDKSGLPSDRFFAERPEGSVSTLKIQRTQQEDSAVYLCASSRAGGGETQYFGPGTRLLVL.

The chain employs TRBV5-1 and TRBJ1-4, with no clear D. Germline V gene data show CDR1 as SGHRS and CDR2 as YFSETQ. The V and J ends lost 4 bases and 0 bases respectively, with 10 bases between them. This CDR3 has 15 amino acids. Here the CDR3 reads CASSQTQATNEKLFF. The DNA for the CDR3 is TGCGCCAGCAGCCAAACACAAGCAACTAATGAAAAACTGTTTTTT.

CDR3 loop: CASSPDRGVRDTQYF. The DNA for the CDR3 is TGTGCCAGCAGTCCAGACAGGGGTGTTCGGGATACGCAGTATTTT. The chain employs TRBV6-5 and TRBJ2-3; the match to TRBD1 covers 8 bases. This CDR3 spans 15 amino acids. The J segment lost 6 bases and the V segment lost 5 bases, leaving 10 bases of the junction unmatched. Germline V gene data show CDR1 as MNHEY and CDR2 as SVGAGI.

The chain joins TRBV6-1 to TRBJ1-6; D unresolved. CDR1 and CDR2 (germline): MNHNS, SASEGT. There are 18 residues in the CDR3. Trimming left V 3 bases short and J 0 bases short, with 15 bases between. The CDR3 sequence: CASSERHDEYSYNSPLHF. The CDR3 region has the DNA TGTGCCAGCAGTGAGAGGCATGACGAATACTCCTATAATTCACCCCTCCACTTT.

The gene calls are TRBV4-2 and TRBJ1-5, with 7 nucleotides matching TRBD1. The CDR3 totals 16 residues. Germline V gene lookup returns CDR1 LGHNA and CDR2 YNFKEQ. Losses at the gene ends were 3 bases for V and 3 bases for J; bases not matched to a gene: 8. DNA for the CDR3: TGTGCCAGCAGCCAGAACCCGGGACAGAACAATCAGCCCCAGCATTTT. Its protein is CASSQNPGQNNQPQHF.

V is TRBV5-1 and J is TRBJ1-1; weak D call: TRBD1 (6 bases). Germline V gene sequence: CDR1 SGHRS, CDR2 YFSETQ. The CDR3 consists of 14 residues. V was cut by 1 base and J by 3 bases, with 10 bases left in between. The CDR3 bases are TGCGCCAGCAGCTTGCTTGAGGGGGACACTGAAGCTTTCTTT. This translates into CASSLLEGDTEAFF.

The gene calls are TRBV28 and TRBJ2-1, with D maybe TRBD1 (5 bases). The CDR3 contains 13 residues. V shed 3 bases and J shed 4 bases, with 7 bases lying between them. CDR1 and CDR2 (germline): MDHEN, SYDVKM. The CDR3, as DNA: TGTGCCAGCAGTTTTACAGGTTACAATGAGCAGTTCTTC. Amino acids: CASSFTGYNEQFF.

This clone was seen a few times. V usage is TRBV4-2 and J usage is TRBJ2-7, with 10 bases fitting TRBD2. The trim removed 7 bases at V and 1 base at J, leaving 4 bases unmatched. The CDR3 contains 14 residues. CDR1 is LGHNA, CDR2 YNFKEQ, per germline. CDR3 residues: CASTSSGRSYEQYF. The CDR3 nucleotides read TGTGCCAGCACGTCTAGCGGGAGATCCTACGAGCAGTACTTC.

V and J are TRBV11-3 and TRBJ1-6; 7 positions match TRBD1. This CDR3 is 17 amino acids long. Germline CDR1 and CDR2: SGHNT and YENEEA. The V gene end was trimmed by 0 bases and the J gene end by 3 bases; junction bases not matched to a gene: 5. The CDR3 loop is CASSLDPAGGYNSPLHF. The CDR3 nucleotides read TGTGCCAGCAGCTTAGATCCCGCAGGGGGCTATAATTCACCCCTCCACTTT. Based on the CDR3 plus reference TRBV11-3 and TRBJ1-6, the full variable domain is EAGVVQSPRYKIIEKKQPVAFWCNPISGHNTLYWYLQNLGQGPELLIRYENEEAVDDSQLPKDRFSAERLKGVDSTLKIQPAELGDSAVYLCASSLDPAGGYNSPLHFGNGTRLTVT.

This rearrangement joins TRBV5-5 to TRBJ2-1; TRBD2 aligns across 8 bases. This CDR3 comprises 16 residues. The trim removed 6 bases at V and 7 bases at J, leaving 15 bases unmatched. Germline CDR1 SGHKS, CDR2 YYEKEE (reference sequence). CDR3 loop: CASTLTVASGPNEQFF. CDR3 bases: TGTGCCAGCACCCTAACTGTTGCTAGCGGGCCGAATGAGCAGTTCTTC.

This chain uses TRBV18 with TRBJ2-1, with TRBD2 matching over 12 bases. The CDR3 spans 17 residues. Germline CDR1 is KGHSH and CDR2 is LQKENI. Trimming cost V 4 bases and J 0 bases; bases outside gene matches: 4. The CDR3 protein is CASSLTSGGSSYNEQFF. CDR3 bases: TGTGCCAGCTCACTGACTAGCGGGGGCAGCTCCTACAATGAGCAGTTCTTC.

J is TRBJ2-7 and V is TRBV5-1, with 11 bases identical to TRBD1. The V segment lost 7 bases and the J segment 4 bases; nucleotides outside the gene matches: 10. The CDR3 is 15 residues long. Germline values: CDR1 SGHRS, CDR2 YFSETQ. The CDR3 loop is CASRAGTGGFYEQYF. The CDR3 nucleotides are TGCGCCAGCCGGGCCGGGACAGGGGGTTTTTACGAGCAGTACTTC.

This clone showed up just a few times. This chain links TRBV12-5 with TRBJ1-6; D uncertain. V shed 7 bases and J shed 8 bases, with 12 bases lying between them. This CDR3 contains 13 residues. Germline CDR1 and CDR2: LGHNT and FRNRAP. The CDR3 protein is CASAPLRDSPLHF. In nucleotides, the CDR3 is TGTGCTAGTGCTCCCTTGAGGGATTCACCCCTCCACTTT.

This chain uses TRBV5-4 with TRBJ2-5; D is possibly TRBD1 (6 bases). The J call could be wrong; TRBJ2-7 is a better fit for the DNA end. The CDR3 has 12 amino acids. CDR1 SGHNT and CDR2 YYREEE come from the germline V gene (reference sequence). CDR3 DNA: TGTGCCAGCAGCTTGGCAGGGGACGAGCAGTACTTC. Protein product: CASSLAGDEQYF.

The rearrangement uses TRBV14 and TRBJ2-1; D uncertain. CDR1 and CDR2 from the germline V gene are SGHDN and FVKESK. This CDR3 is built from 15 residues. The V and J ends lost 0 bases and 0 bases respectively, with 6 bases between them. CDR3 nucleotide sequence: TGTGCCAGCAGCCAAGATGTGAGCTCCTACAATGAGCAGTTCTTC. Translation: CASSQDVSSYNEQFF.

This chain joins TRBV7-9 and TRBJ2-1, with 7 bases identical to TRBD1. Germline V gene lookup returns CDR1 SEHNR and CDR2 FQNEAQ (reference sequence). The V segment lost 5 bases and the J segment 2 bases; nucleotides outside the gene matches: 6. CDR3 length equals 15 residues. The CDR3 sequence: CASSPPGGPYNEQFF. CDR3 bases: TGTGCCAGCAGCCCACCAGGGGGTCCCTACAATGAGCAGTTCTTC.

The chain has TRBV19 and TRBJ1-5, with 7 bases identical to TRBD1. The V gene's germline CDR1 is LNHDA and CDR2 SQIVND (reference sequence). After removal of 2 bases from V and 0 bases from J, the junction contained 10 bases not matched to a gene. CDR3 size: 18 residues. The CDR3 spells CASSISLIQGYSNQPQHF. CDR3 DNA: TGTGCCAGTAGTATAAGTCTTATACAGGGGTATAGCAATCAGCCCCAGCATTTT.

The chain couples TRBV11-2 to TRBJ2-6, with 9 nucleotides matching TRBD1. V lost 3 bases, J lost 0 bases, and 9 bases stayed unmatched. The CDR3 runs to 19 residues. Germline V gene lookup returns CDR1 SGHAT and CDR2 FQNNGV. The CDR3 loop is CASSFPTGGDSSGANVLTF. For the CDR3, the DNA is TGTGCCAGCAGCTTCCCTACAGGGGGCGATAGCTCTGGGGCCAACGTCCTGACTTTC. The entire variable domain, with the rest obtained from reference TRBV11-2 and TRBJ2-6, is as follows: EAGVAQSPRYKIIEKRQSVAFWCNPISGHATLYWYQQILGQGPKLLIQFQNNGVVDDSQLPKDRFSAERLKGVDSTLKIQPAKLEDSAVYLCASSFPTGGDSSGANVLTFGAGSRLTVL.